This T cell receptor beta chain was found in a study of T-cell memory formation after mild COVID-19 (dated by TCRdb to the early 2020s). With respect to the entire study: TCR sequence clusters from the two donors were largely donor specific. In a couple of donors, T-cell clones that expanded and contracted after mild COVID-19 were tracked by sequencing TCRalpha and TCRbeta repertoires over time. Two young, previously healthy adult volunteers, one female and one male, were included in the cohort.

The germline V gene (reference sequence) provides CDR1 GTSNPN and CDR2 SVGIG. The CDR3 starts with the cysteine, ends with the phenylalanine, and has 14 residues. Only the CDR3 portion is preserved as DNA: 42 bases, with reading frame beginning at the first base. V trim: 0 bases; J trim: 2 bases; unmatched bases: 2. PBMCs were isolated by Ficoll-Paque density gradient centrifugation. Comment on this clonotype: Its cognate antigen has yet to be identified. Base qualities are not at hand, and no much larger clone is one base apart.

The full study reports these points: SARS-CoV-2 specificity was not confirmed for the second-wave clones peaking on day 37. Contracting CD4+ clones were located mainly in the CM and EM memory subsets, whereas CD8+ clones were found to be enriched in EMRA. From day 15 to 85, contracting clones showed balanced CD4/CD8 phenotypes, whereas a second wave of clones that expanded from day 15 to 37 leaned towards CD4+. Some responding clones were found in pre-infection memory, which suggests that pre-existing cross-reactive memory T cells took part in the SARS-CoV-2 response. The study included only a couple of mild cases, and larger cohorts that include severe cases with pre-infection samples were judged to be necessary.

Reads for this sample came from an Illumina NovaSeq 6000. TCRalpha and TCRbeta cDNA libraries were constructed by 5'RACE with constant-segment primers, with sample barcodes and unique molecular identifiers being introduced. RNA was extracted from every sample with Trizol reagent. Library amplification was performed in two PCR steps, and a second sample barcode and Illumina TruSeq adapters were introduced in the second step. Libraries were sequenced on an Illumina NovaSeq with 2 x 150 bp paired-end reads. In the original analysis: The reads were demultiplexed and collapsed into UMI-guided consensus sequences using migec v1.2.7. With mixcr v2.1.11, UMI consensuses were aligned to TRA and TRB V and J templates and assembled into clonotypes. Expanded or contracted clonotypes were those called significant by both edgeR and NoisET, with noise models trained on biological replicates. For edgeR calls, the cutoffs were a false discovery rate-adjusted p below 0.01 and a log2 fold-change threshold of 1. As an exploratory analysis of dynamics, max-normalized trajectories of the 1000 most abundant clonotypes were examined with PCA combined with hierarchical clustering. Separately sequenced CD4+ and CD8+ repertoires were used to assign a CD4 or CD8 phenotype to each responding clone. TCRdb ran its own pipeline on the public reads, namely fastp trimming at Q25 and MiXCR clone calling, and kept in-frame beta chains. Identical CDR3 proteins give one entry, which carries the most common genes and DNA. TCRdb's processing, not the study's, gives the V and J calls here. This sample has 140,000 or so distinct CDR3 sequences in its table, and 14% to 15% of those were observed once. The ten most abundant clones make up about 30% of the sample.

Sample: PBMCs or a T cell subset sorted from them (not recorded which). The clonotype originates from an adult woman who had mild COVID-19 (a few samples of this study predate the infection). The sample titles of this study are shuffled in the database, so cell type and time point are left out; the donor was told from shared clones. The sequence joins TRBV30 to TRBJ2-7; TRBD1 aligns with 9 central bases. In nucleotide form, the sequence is TGTGCCTGGAGTGTCGGACAGGGGACCTACGAGCAGTACTTC. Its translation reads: CAWSVGQGTYEQYF.